Presented here are 26 T cell receptor beta chains from one specimen sequenced in a study of technical replicates of blood from a handful of donors. The protocol was immunoSEQ multiplex PCR, while the TCRdb copy is restricted to in-frame clones and leaves out a portion. The sample contains 45,000 to 60,000 clones, 91% of which appear only once. Sample: PBMCs. The receptors derive from a human donor in good health. Some clones in this sample may be carry-over from other donors' samples.

The chain links TRBV7-9 to TRBJ2-1, with D possibly being TRBD1 (6 bases). The germline gives CDR1 SEHNR, CDR2 FQNEAQ (reference sequence). The CDR3 covers 14 residues. The V end was cut by 6 bases, the J end by 2 bases, with 11 bases between. The CDR3 nucleotides read TGTGCCAGCAGGACAGGATCAACCTACAATGAGCAGTTCTTC. Translation: CASRTGSTYNEQFF.

CDR3 DNA sequence: TGTGCCAGCAGCGTAGTGCCCGGACTTTCCTCTGGTGAGCAGTTCTTC. It specifies CASSVVPGLSSGEQFF. The chain carries TRBV9 and TRBJ2-1, with D maybe TRBD2 (5 bases). Trimming pared 0 bases from V and 9 bases from J, leaving 19 bases between. Germline V gene lookup returns CDR1 SGDLS and CDR2 YYNGEE. The CDR3 consists of 16 residues. Based on the CDR3 plus reference TRBV9 and TRBJ2-1, the full variable domain is DSGVTQTPKHLITATGQRVTLRCSPRSGDLSVYWYQQSLDQGLQFLIQYYNGEERAKGNILERFSAQQFPDLHSELNLSSLELGDSALYFCASSVVPGLSSGEQFFGPGTRLTVL.

This chain joins TRBV7-2 and TRBJ2-1, with TRBD2 matching over 14 bases. Per germline, CDR1 SGHTA and CDR2 FQGNSA. J was trimmed by 8 bases and V by 6 bases; bases with no gene match: 6. The CDR3 contains 15 residues. The CDR3 protein is CASSRLGLAGDEQFF. The CDR3 DNA sequence: TGTGCCAGCAGTCGCTTGGGACTAGCGGGGGATGAGCAGTTCTTC.

This chain joins TRBV25-1 and TRBJ2-1; TRBD2 matches 13 bases. Germline V gene sequence: CDR1 MGHDK, CDR2 SYGVNS. This CDR3 contains 15 residues. V gave up 6 bases and J gave up 4 bases; unmatched junction bases: 3. The CDR3 DNA is TGTGCCAGCAGACCGGGACTAGCGGGGTACAATGAGCAGTTCTTC. This sequence encodes CASRPGLAGYNEQFF.

This chain connects TRBV30 to TRBJ2-1; possibly TRBD2 for D (5 bases). CDR1 GTSNPN and CDR2 SVGIG come from the germline V gene (reference sequence). Trimming stripped 0 bases from V and 11 bases from J, with 14 bases between. This CDR3 has 13 residues. CDR3 protein: CAWSVFGSMKQFF. CDR3 nucleotide sequence: TGTGCCTGGAGTGTATTTGGGAGTATGAAGCAGTTCTTC.

This rearrangement joins TRBV10-3 to TRBJ2-5, with a possible D match to TRBD1 (7 bases). Per the germline V gene, CDR1 is ENHRY and CDR2 is SYGVKD. This CDR3 has 14 residues. The V gene lost 6 bases and the J gene lost 2 bases, with 13 bases spanning the gap. CDR3 DNA: TGTGCCATCAGGGAGGGGACAGCACAAGAGACCCAGTACTTC. It translates to CAIREGTAQETQYF.

The chain combines TRBV14 with TRBJ1-2; D uncertain. The CDR3 contains 14 residues. Germline V gene data show CDR1 as SGHDN and CDR2 as FVKESK. V lost 5 bases, J lost 5 bases, and 15 bases lay in between. CDR3: CASSAQSAPYGYTF. In nucleotides, the CDR3 is TGTGCCAGCAGCGCCCAGAGCGCTCCGTATGGCTACACCTTC.

The chain uses TRBV15 and TRBJ2-7, with TRBD1 matching 7 bases. The CDR3 covers 14 residues. With 1 base clipped from V and 4 bases from J, the junction kept 4 bases outside the gene matches. Germline-derived CDR1 and CDR2 are LNHNV and YYDKDF (reference sequence). This chain's CDR3 is CATSRGDSSYEQYF. CDR3 sequence (DNA): TGTGCCACCAGCAGAGGGGACAGCTCTTACGAGCAGTACTTC.

The chain is built from TRBV5-1 and TRBJ2-7, with 12 bases aligning to TRBD1. Germline assignment: CDR1 SGHRS and CDR2 YFSETQ. Trimming removed 6 bases from V and 5 bases from J; junction bases left unmatched: 6. The CDR3 sequence is 14 residues long. The CDR3 sequence is CASTRDRGLNEQYF. The CDR3 DNA is TGCGCCAGCACCCGGGACAGGGGGCTAAACGAGCAGTACTTC.

The chain recombines TRBV30 with TRBJ1-3; D not resolved. The CDR3 loop spans 14 amino acids. Germline V lookup: CDR1 GTSNPN, CDR2 SVGIG (reference sequence). Deletions cut 4 bases from V and 1 base from J, with 11 bases between. The CDR3 is CAWNFVLSGNTIYF. In DNA form, the CDR3 reads TGTGCCTGGAATTTTGTGTTATCTGGAAACACCATATATTTT.

This chain uses TRBV5-4 with TRBJ2-7; 11 bases are a match to TRBD1. J was trimmed by 3 bases and V by 3 bases; bases with no gene match: 2. In germline, CDR1 is SGHNT, CDR2 YYREEE (reference sequence). This CDR3 is built from 14 residues. CDR3 residues: CASSWTGGGYEQYF. DNA of the CDR3: TGTGCCAGCAGCTGGACAGGGGGCGGCTACGAGCAGTACTTC.

Here the CDR3 reads CSGGRSNEKLFF. CDR3 sequence (DNA): TGCAGCGGGGGCAGGAGTAATGAAAAACTGTTTTTT. This chain uses TRBV29-1 with TRBJ1-4, with D possibly TRBD1 on 5 matching bases. The germline V and J ends were trimmed by 7 bases and 4 bases, with 10 bases remaining between them. The CDR3 totals 12 residues. Per the germline V gene, CDR1 is SQVTM and CDR2 is ANQGSEA.

The chain is built from TRBV28 and TRBJ2-3; 7 nucleotides line up with TRBD2. Losses at the gene ends were 2 bases for V and 1 base for J; bases not matched to a gene: 9. This CDR3 region has 17 residues. The V gene's germline CDR1 is MDHEN and CDR2 SYDVKM. CDR3 sequence: CASSLRLGRGGTDTQYF. CDR3 sequence (DNA): TGTGCCAGCAGTTTACGACTCGGTCGGGGGGGCACAGATACGCAGTATTTT.

This clone appeared once. The chain recombines TRBV7-9 with TRBJ2-7; D is perhaps TRBD2 (6 bases). This CDR3 comprises 18 residues. Germline lookup yields CDR1 SEHNR and CDR2 FQNEAQ (reference sequence). Trimming removed 1 base from V and 4 bases from J, with 23 bases in between. Written as DNA, the CDR3 is TGTGCCAGCAGCTTAGGGAAACAGACTAGACCCTTCCCTTACGAGCAGTACTTC. Translated, it gives CASSLGKQTRPFPYEQYF.

This clone was recorded a few times. The chain is built from TRBV2 and TRBJ1-4; D is possibly TRBD1 (5 bases). V lost 5 bases and J lost 6, with 22 bases in between. There are 17 residues in the CDR3. Germline V gives CDR1 SNHLY, CDR2 FYNNEI. The CDR3 protein is CASSPRGRTGGYEKLFF. CDR3 coding DNA: TGTGCCAGCAGTCCTCGGGGCAGGACGGGAGGGTATGAAAAACTGTTTTTT.

The chain uses TRBV6-1 and TRBJ2-7, with TRBD1 matching over 10 bases. Unmatched junction bases numbered 4, after V lost 7 bases and J lost 1 base. The germline CDR1 and CDR2 sequences are MNHNS and SASEGT. The CDR3 loop spans 14 amino acids. The CDR3 DNA reads TGTGCCAGCAAGAAGGGACAGGGGTCCTACGAGCAGTACTTC. It translates to CASKKGQGSYEQYF.

The sample holds one count of this clone. The chain is built from TRBV14 and TRBJ2-1; D is undetermined. Trimming pared 0 bases from V and 5 bases from J, leaving 5 bases between. The CDR3 consists of 13 residues. Per germline, CDR1 SGHDN and CDR2 FVKESK. This CDR3 is CASSQEAHNEQFF. The CDR3 nucleotides are TGTGCCAGCAGCCAAGAAGCCCACAATGAGCAGTTCTTC.

V and J are TRBV7-3 and TRBJ2-3; TRBD2 matches at 16 bases. V lost 2 bases and J lost 5; bases outside the gene matches: 4. CDR1 SGHTA and CDR2 FQGTGA come from the germline V gene. This CDR3 has 17 amino acids. The CDR3 sequence is CASSLGTSGGAGDTQYF. CDR3 nucleotide sequence: TGTGCCAGCAGCTTAGGGACTAGCGGGGGGGCCGGAGATACGCAGTATTTT.

This chain uses TRBV27 with TRBJ2-2; 7 bases match TRBD1. The CDR3 sequence is 15 residues long. Germline-derived CDR1 and CDR2 are MNHEY and SMNVEV (reference sequence). V shed 6 bases and J 3 bases; nucleotides not matched to a gene: 7. The CDR3: CASRISGGDTGELFF. The CDR3 bases are TGTGCCAGCAGGATCTCAGGGGGTGACACCGGGGAGCTGTTTTTT.

CDR3 region: CASSFLRDRGREQYF. The CDR3 nucleotides are TGTGCCAGCAGCTTTCTCAGGGACAGGGGCCGCGAGCAGTACTTC. The rearrangement links TRBV7-2 to TRBJ2-7; 10 bases line up with TRBD1. CDR3 size: 15 residues. V gave up 3 bases and J gave up 6 bases; unmatched junction bases: 8. The V gene's germline CDR1 is SGHTA and CDR2 FQGNSA.

V is TRBV7-2 and J is TRBJ1-2; D unclear. V lost 0 bases and J 8 bases, leaving 16 bases between the germline ends. CDR1 SGHTA and CDR2 FQGNSA come from the germline V gene. The CDR3 loop spans 15 amino acids. CDR3 sequence: CASSLARQPAEGYTF. In DNA, the CDR3 is TGTGCCAGCAGCTTAGCGCGGCAGCCGGCGGAAGGCTACACCTTC.

This clone was seen a single time. The CDR3 DNA follows: TGTGCCTGGACTCTGGGACTAACGCTCGAGCAGTACTTC. Translating gives CAWTLGLTLEQYF. The chain recombines TRBV30 with TRBJ2-7; 7 bases fit TRBD2. Per germline, CDR1 GTSNPN and CDR2 SVGIG (reference sequence). Unmatched junction bases numbered 9, after V lost 4 bases and J lost 6 bases. The CDR3 runs to 13 residues.

The chain is built from TRBV18 and TRBJ2-1; 10 bases line up with TRBD2. V shed 0 bases, J shed 10 bases, and the junction held 6 bases outside the gene matches. The CDR3 runs to 15 residues. CDR1 is KGHSH, CDR2 LQKENI, per germline. CDR3 sequence reads: CASSPPSGRALEQFF. The CDR3 bases are TGTGCCAGCTCACCACCAAGCGGGAGGGCCCTGGAGCAGTTCTTC.

The rearrangement uses TRBV5-1 and TRBJ2-2; 8 bases align to TRBD2. With 7 bases clipped from V and 6 bases from J, the junction kept 11 bases outside the gene matches. Per the germline V gene, CDR1 is SGHRS and CDR2 is YFSETQ. The CDR3 is 15 residues long. CDR3 residues: CASVPGLGGAGELFF. In DNA, the CDR3 is TGCGCCAGCGTTCCGGGACTAGGCGGCGCCGGGGAGCTGTTTTTT.

The gene calls are TRBV7-2 and TRBJ2-2, with D unclear. This CDR3 comprises 13 residues. Between the trimmed V and J ends, which lost 0 bases and 5 bases, there was a span of 4 bases. The germline V gene has CDR1 SGHTA and CDR2 FQGNSA. CDR3 nucleotide sequence: TGTGCCAGCAGCTTAGCTCAAACCGGGGAGCTGTTTTTT. Translating gives CASSLAQTGELFF. The entire variable domain, with the rest obtained from reference TRBV7-2 and TRBJ2-2, is as follows: GAGVSQSPSNKVTEKGKDVELRCDPISGHTALYWYRQSLGQGLEFLIYFQGNSAPDKSGLPSDRFSAERTGGSVSTLTIQRTQQEDSAVYLCASSLAQTGELFFGEGSRLTVL.

V usage is TRBV11-1 and J usage is TRBJ1-1, with a possible D match to TRBD1 (5 bases). V dropped 1 base and J dropped 1 base, with 10 bases sitting between them. The CDR3 contains 15 residues. CDR1 and CDR2 (germline): SGHAT, FQDESV (reference sequence). The CDR3 DNA sequence: TGTGCCAGCAGCTTAGACCGGGGGGAGAACACTGAAGCTTTCTTT. Its translation: CASSLDRGENTEAFF.